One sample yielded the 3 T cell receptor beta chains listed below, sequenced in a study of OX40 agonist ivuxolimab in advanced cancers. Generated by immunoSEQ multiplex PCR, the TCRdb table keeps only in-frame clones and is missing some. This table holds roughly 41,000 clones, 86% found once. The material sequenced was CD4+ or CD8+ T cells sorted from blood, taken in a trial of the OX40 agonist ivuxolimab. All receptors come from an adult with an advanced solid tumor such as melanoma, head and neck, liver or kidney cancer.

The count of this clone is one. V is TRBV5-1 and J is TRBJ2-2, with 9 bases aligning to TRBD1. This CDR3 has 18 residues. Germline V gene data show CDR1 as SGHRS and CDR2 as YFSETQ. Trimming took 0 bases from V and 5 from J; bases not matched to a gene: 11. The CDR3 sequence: CASSLEDRGPFGTGELFF. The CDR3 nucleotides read TGCGCCAGCAGCTTGGAGGACAGGGGTCCCTTCGGAACCGGGGAGCTGTTTTTT.

The CDR3 protein is CASSFGLDEQYF. CDR3 bases: TGTGCCAGCAGCTTCGGGCTTGACGAGCAGTACTTC. V gene TRBV7-9 combines with J gene TRBJ2-7; D is unclear. Germline assignment: CDR1 SEHNR and CDR2 FQNEAQ (reference sequence). The CDR3 contains 12 residues. Trimming left V 3 bases short and J 5 bases short, with 8 bases between.

The chain's CDR3 is CAWSVFRGSNSPLHF. In nucleotides, the CDR3 is TGTGCCTGGAGTGTCTTCCGGGGTAGTAATTCACCCCTCCACTTT. The V and J genes are TRBV30 and TRBJ1-6; D gene uncertain. Germline V lookup: CDR1 GTSNPN, CDR2 SVGIG (reference sequence). V lost 0 bases, J lost 6 bases, and 12 bases lay in between. The CDR3 loop spans 15 amino acids.